This is a list of T cell receptor beta chains from one sample in a study of graft-versus-host responses after intestinal transplantation. Some clones are missing from TCRdb's copy, which holds only in-frame ones; the method was immunoSEQ multiplex PCR. Of around 4,800 clones in the sample, 80% were seen once. The sequencing here drew on ileum tissue, taken 120 to 130 days after intestinal transplantation. The source of these receptors is a human patient who received an intestinal transplant, so some T cells may come from the graft donor. Both conserved end residues are part of each CDR3. The order of the fields is V gene, clone size, D gene, J gene, CDR3 DNA, CDR3 protein. A D gene is named only where the DNA matches it firmly. Clone size is not always given. Where it is, it says once, few, many or a class for expanded clones.

V: TRBV13
size: -
D: -
J: TRBJ1-1
DNA: TGTGCCAGCACCCAAGGGGTTTTCGCTGAAGCTTTCTTT
CDR3: CASTQGVFAEAFF

V: TRBV15
size: -
D: -
J: TRBJ1-2
DNA: TGTGCCACCAGCACAGTCCCATGGCCCTATGGCTACACCTTC
CDR3: CATSTVPWPYGYTF

V: TRBV28
size: -
D: -
J: TRBJ2-7
DNA: TGTGCCAGCACGGGGGCGTACATTTTCCCCTACGAGCAGTACTTC
CDR3: CASTGAYIFPYEQYF

V: TRBV11-2
size: -
D: -
J: TRBJ1-5
DNA: TGTGCCAGCAGCCCGTGCCCTTATAGCAATCAGCCCCAGCATTTT
CDR3: CASSPCPYSNQPQHF

V: TRBV7-9
size: -
D: -
J: TRBJ2-3
DNA: TGTGCCAGCAGCTTCGACCGGGAAGATACGCAGTATTTT
CDR3: CASSFDREDTQYF

V: TRBV5-8
size: -
D: -
J: TRBJ1-2
DNA: TGTGCCAGCGGAGCTTGGAATGTAGGGACACTTGCTAACTATGGCTACACCTTC
CDR3: CASGAWNVGTLANYGYTF

V: TRBV7-6
size: once
D: -
J: TRBJ2-7
DNA: TGTGCCAGCAGCTTATTTTCGGGGGGCCCCTACGAGCAGTACTTC
CDR3: CASSLFSGGPYEQYF

V: TRBV18
size: -
D: TRBD2
J: TRBJ2-1
DNA: TGTGCCAGCATAGCGGGAGTCGGCAATGAGCAGTTCTTC
CDR3: CASIAGVGNEQFF

V: TRBV6-6
size: few
D: -
J: TRBJ2-2
DNA: TGTGCCAGCCTTCGAGGGACCGGGGAGCTGTTTTTT
CDR3: CASLRGTGELFF

V: TRBV4-3
size: few
D: -
J: TRBJ1-2
DNA: TGCGCCAGCAGCCAGAGTCCGGGACACTCGCTGGGGGATGGCTACACCTTC
CDR3: CASSQSPGHSLGDGYTF

V: TRBV2
size: -
D: -
J: TRBJ2-7
DNA: TGTGCCAGCGCGATTAGGGTCTCCTACGAGCAGTACTTC
CDR3: CASAIRVSYEQYF

V: TRBV19
size: -
D: -
J: TRBJ2-7
DNA: TGTGCCGGTCTAGAACCTCACTACGAGCAGTACTTC
CDR3: CAGLEPHYEQYF

V: TRBV29-1
size: few
D: -
J: TRBJ2-3
DNA: TGCAGCGTTGACAGCACAGATACGCAGTATTTT
CDR3: CSVDSTDTQYF

V: TRBV28
size: -
D: TRBD2
J: TRBJ2-1
DNA: TGTGCCAGCAGCGGGACTAGCGGGAGGCAGTTCTTC
CDR3: CASSGTSGRQFF

V: TRBV7-9
size: -
D: -
J: TRBJ2-7
DNA: TGTGCCAGCAGCTCGGGATCTCCCTACGAGCAGTACTTC
CDR3: CASSSGSPYEQYF

V: TRBV19
size: few
D: -
J: TRBJ1-1
DNA: TGTGCCAGTAGTAAGGGAAACAGGGTCACTGAAGCTTTCTTT
CDR3: CASSKGNRVTEAFF

V: TRBV9
size: -
D: TRBD1
J: TRBJ1-2
DNA: TGTGCCAGCAGCGGACGGGACAGGGGGCAAGGCTACACCTTC
CDR3: CASSGRDRGQGYTF

V: TRBV6-5
size: -
D: -
J: TRBJ1-2
DNA: TGTGCCAGCACCCACCCGGGGTCGGGAGGCTACACCTTC
CDR3: CASTHPGSGGYTF

V: TRBV2
size: -
D: TRBD1
J: TRBJ1-6
DNA: TGTGCCAGCAGGAAAACAGGGGCCCTCTCTCCCTCCTATAATTCACCCCTCCACTTT
CDR3: CASRKTGALSPSYNSPLHF

V: TRBV9
size: few
D: -
J: TRBJ2-6
DNA: TGTGCCAGCAGCGTAGAGTTCGCTCCTAGCTCTGGGGCCAACGTCCTGACTTTC
CDR3: CASSVEFAPSSGANVLTF

V: TRBV7-3
size: -
D: -
J: TRBJ2-1
DNA: TGTGCCAGCAGCTTAAAAGCGACCGGTGAGCAGTTCTTC
CDR3: CASSLKATGEQFF

V: TRBV5-6
size: -
D: TRBD1
J: TRBJ2-7
DNA: TGTGCCAGCAGCCCCGGACAGGGGAGCGGGGCCTACGAGCAGTACTTC
CDR3: CASSPGQGSGAYEQYF

V: TRBV6-4
size: -
D: TRBD2
J: TRBJ2-2
DNA: TGTGCCAGCAGTGACTCGAGCGGGGGGGCCACCGGGGAGCTGTTTTTT
CDR3: CASSDSSGGATGELFF

V: TRBV2
size: -
D: -
J: TRBJ2-7
DNA: TGTGCCAGCAGGAGGACTTTCCCTCGGGGAAAAGGCGAGCAGTACTTC
CDR3: CASRRTFPRGKGEQYF

V: TRBV11-2
size: -
D: -
J: TRBJ2-1
DNA: TGTGCCAGCAGCCTCAGGGCCTACAATGAGCAGTTCTTC
CDR3: CASSLRAYNEQFF

V: TRBV5-1
size: -
D: -
J: TRBJ2-5
DNA: TGCGCCAGCAGCAAAGACTTACAAGAGACCCAGTACTTC
CDR3: CASSKDLQETQYF

V: TRBV2
size: -
D: -
J: TRBJ2-3
DNA: TGTGCCAGCAGCCGGTCAGATACGCAGTATTTT
CDR3: CASSRSDTQYF

V: TRBV7-2
size: -
D: -
J: TRBJ2-7
DNA: TGTGCCAGCAGCTCGGGAGGGGGCAACGAGCAGTACTTC
CDR3: CASSSGGGNEQYF

V: TRBV28
size: -
D: TRBD1
J: TRBJ1-1
DNA: TGTGCCAGCAGTATTACAGGGGACGGCACTGAAGCTTTCTTT
CDR3: CASSITGDGTEAFF

V: TRBV9
size: -
D: TRBD2
J: TRBJ2-3
DNA: TGTGCCAGCAGCCCGGGACTTAGCGGGAGGAATACGCAGTATTTT
CDR3: CASSPGLSGRNTQYF

V: TRBV25-1
size: -
D: -
J: TRBJ2-5
DNA: TGTGCCAGCAGTGAACGAGGGGGGAGAGAGACCCAGTACTTC
CDR3: CASSERGGRETQYF

V: TRBV5-4
size: -
D: -
J: TRBJ2-3
DNA: TGTGCCAGCAACATAGGGGGGGTCACAGATACGCAGTATTTT
CDR3: CASNIGGVTDTQYF

V: TRBV21-1
size: -
D: -
J: TRBJ1-3
DNA: TGTGCCAGCAGCAAAGGGTTGTGGGGCCACTCTGGAAACACCATATATTTT
CDR3: CASSKGLWGHSGNTIYF

V: TRBV25-1
size: -
D: -
J: TRBJ2-2
DNA: TGTGCCAGCAGTGAATCGGCCGGGGAGCTGTTTTTT
CDR3: CASSESAGELFF

V: TRBV4-1
size: -
D: TRBD1
J: TRBJ1-5
DNA: TGCGCCAGCAGCCGGACAGGGTTTCAGCCCCAGCATTTT
CDR3: CASSRTGFQPQHF

V: TRBV11-2
size: -
D: -
J: TRBJ2-2
DNA: TGTGCCAGCAGCTTAGTCGGTCGCGACTCACTAGATCCTCCCGGGGAGCTGTTTTTT
CDR3: CASSLVGRDSLDPPGELFF

V: TRBV27
size: few
D: TRBD1
J: TRBJ2-7
DNA: TGTGCCAGCAGTACGCGGACAGGGGGAGCCTACGAGCAGTACTTC
CDR3: CASSTRTGGAYEQYF

V: TRBV14
size: -
D: TRBD1
J: TRBJ1-1
DNA: TGTGCCAGCAGCCGACAGGGGAATACTGTAGCTTTCTTT
CDR3: CASSRQGNTVAFF

V: TRBV10-3
size: -
D: -
J: TRBJ1-1
DNA: TGTGCCATCAGTGACAGGATCAGATTGAACACTGAAGCTTTCTTT
CDR3: CAISDRIRLNTEAFF

V: TRBV6-5
size: -
D: TRBD1
J: TRBJ2-7
DNA: TGTGCCAGCAGTTACTCGGGACAGGGAACCTACGAGCAGTACTTC
CDR3: CASSYSGQGTYEQYF

V: TRBV27
size: -
D: TRBD1
J: TRBJ2-6
DNA: TGTGCCAGCAGTCCTGGGACAGGGGATCCCTCTGGGGCCAACGTCCTGACTTTC
CDR3: CASSPGTGDPSGANVLTF

V: TRBV9
size: -
D: -
J: TRBJ2-7
DNA: TGTGCCAGCAGCGTAGAACCGGGGACCTACGAGCAGTACTTC
CDR3: CASSVEPGTYEQYF

V: TRBV10-3
size: -
D: TRBD1
J: TRBJ1-6
DNA: TGTGCCATCAGGACGGACAGGGGCTCACCCCTCCACTTT
CDR3: CAIRTDRGSPLHF

V: TRBV6-4
size: -
D: TRBD2
J: TRBJ2-1
DNA: TGTGCCAGCAGTGGACTAGCGGGAGGGCCGTACAATGAGCAGTTCTTC
CDR3: CASSGLAGGPYNEQFF

V: TRBV21-1
size: -
D: -
J: TRBJ2-7
DNA: TGTGCCAAAATAATCCTTTCCTTCTCCTACGAGCAGTACTTC
CDR3: CAKIILSFSYEQYF

V: TRBV19
size: -
D: TRBD2
J: TRBJ2-3
DNA: TGTGCCAGTAGTAGGACTAGCGGGAGGGATACGCAGTATTTT
CDR3: CASSRTSGRDTQYF

V: TRBV7-7
size: -
D: -
J: TRBJ2-5
DNA: TGTGCCAGCAGCTTAGGTCGGACAGCAGGCCAAGAGACCCAGTACTTC
CDR3: CASSLGRTAGQETQYF

V: TRBV19
size: -
D: -
J: TRBJ2-7
DNA: TGTGCCAGTAGTATATGGCAGTCCCCCTACGAGCAGTACTTC
CDR3: CASSIWQSPYEQYF

V: TRBV11-2
size: -
D: TRBD2
J: TRBJ2-7
DNA: TGTGCCAGCATCCCTAGCGGGAGTACACTCGGCTACGAGCAGTACTTC
CDR3: CASIPSGSTLGYEQYF

V: TRBV6-4
size: -
D: -
J: TRBJ2-6
DNA: TGTGCCAGCAGTGACTCGAACTCTGGGGCCAACGTCCTGACTTTC
CDR3: CASSDSNSGANVLTF

V: TRBV7-3
size: once
D: -
J: TRBJ2-1
DNA: TGTGCCAGCAGCTTAAACAGTGTCTCCTACAATGAGCAGTTCTTC
CDR3: CASSLNSVSYNEQFF

V: TRBV10-1
size: -
D: -
J: TRBJ1-5
DNA: TGCGCCAGCAGTGACCCCAGGAGGAGGGGGCAGCCCCAGCATTTT
CDR3: CASSDPRRRGQPQHF

V: TRBV6-1
size: once
D: TRBD2
J: TRBJ2-1
DNA: TGTGCCAGCAGTGAAGCGCTTCGAGGACTAGCGGGAGTGCATGAGCAGTTCTTC
CDR3: CASSEALRGLAGVHEQFF

V: TRBV7-9
size: -
D: TRBD2
J: TRBJ2-3
DNA: TGTGCCAGCAGCATACGACTAGCGGGTCGCACAGATACGCAGTATTTT
CDR3: CASSIRLAGRTDTQYF

V: TRBV18
size: -
D: -
J: TRBJ2-5
DNA: TGTGCCAGCTCACCACCAGTAAAGTCCCAAGAGACCCAGTACTTC
CDR3: CASSPPVKSQETQYF

V: TRBV18
size: -
D: -
J: TRBJ1-1
DNA: TGTGCCAGCTCAGCGCAGAACACTGAAGCTTTCTTT
CDR3: CASSAQNTEAFF

V: TRBV5-1
size: -
D: TRBD2
J: TRBJ2-5
DNA: TGCGCCAGCAGCTTGTTTTTTGCGGGAGGAGAGACCCAGGACTTC
CDR3: CASSLFFAGGETQDF